The 12 T cell receptor beta chains below come from one sample, sequenced in a study of radiation and T cells in renal cell carcinoma. Sequencing used immunoSEQ multiplex PCR; TCRdb keeps in-frame clones, though not all of them. Of some 22,000 clones listed, roughly 80% are singletons. Time point reported: baseline pretreatment blood. Sample treatment: 15 Gy SBRT to primary tumor, nephrectomy 4 weeks later. The source material was blood, sampled from a patient whose treatment included radiotherapy and nephrectomy. Every receptor here comes from a man aged 55 to 70 with renal cell carcinoma.

The J gene is TRBJ2-7, the V gene TRBV6-1; D is uncertain. V lost 4 bases and J lost 3, with 7 bases in between. Germline assignment: CDR1 MNHNS and CDR2 SASEGT. The CDR3 runs 12 residues. In DNA, the CDR3 is TGTGCCAGCAGTGGTTCCCTCTACGAGCAGTACTTC. Translated: CASSGSLYEQYF.

CDR3 bases: TGTGCCAGCAGCCGACGGAGCTCCTATAATTCACCCCTCCACTTT. Protein: CASSRRSSYNSPLHF. The chain recombines TRBV5-6 with TRBJ1-6; D not resolved. The CDR3 contains 15 residues. V gave up 4 bases and J gave up 0 bases, with 8 bases separating them. Germline V gives CDR1 SGHDT, CDR2 YYEEEE.

This clone is medium-sized within its sample. V is TRBV5-6 and J is TRBJ1-1; tentative D call: TRBD1 (6 bases). CDR3 length: 14 residues. Germline loops: CDR1 SGHDT, CDR2 YYEEEE. V was trimmed by 4 bases and J by 2 bases, leaving 12 bases between them. CDR3 coding DNA: TGTGCCAGCAGCGTGGCGGGGGCTAACACTGAAGCTTTCTTT. Protein sequence: CASSVAGANTEAFF.

The chain combines TRBV10-2 with TRBJ2-5, with no clear D. Germline V gives CDR1 WSHSY, CDR2 SAAADI. CDR3 size: 14 residues. V was shortened by 4 bases and J by 3 bases, with 12 bases between the two germline ends. The CDR3 DNA reads as TGCGCCAGCAGTGGTGCTACTTTCAAAGAGACCCAGTACTTC. Translating gives CASSGATFKETQYF.

This chain joins TRBV4-3 and TRBJ2-3; TRBD1 or TRBD2 may be the D gene (5 bases each). The CDR3 is made up of 18 amino acids. Between the trimmed V and J ends, which lost 4 bases and 1 base, there was a span of 21 bases. Per the germline V gene, CDR1 is LGHNA and CDR2 is YSLEER. CDR3 DNA sequence: TGCGCCAGCAGCCCGGGATCCGGATGGGGACCGGGCACAGATACGCAGTATTTT. It yields the protein CASSPGSGWGPGTDTQYF.

This clone was seen more than once but under ten times. This chain connects TRBV6-1 to TRBJ1-1, with TRBD1 identical over 9 bases. The trim removed 4 bases at V and 5 bases at J, leaving 5 bases unmatched. Germline V gene lookup returns CDR1 MNHNS and CDR2 SASEGT. The CDR3 totals 14 residues. The CDR3 region has the DNA TGTGCCAGCAGTGGGGACAGGGCAGGGACTGAAGCTTTCTTT. It codes for CASSGDRAGTEAFF.

The V and J genes are TRBV7-2 and TRBJ2-7; TRBD2 matches at 13 bases. Germline values: CDR1 SGHTA, CDR2 FQGNSA. The junction had 5 bases not matched to a gene; V was cut back by 5 bases and J by 1 base. The CDR3 is made up of 16 amino acids. DNA for the CDR3: TGTGCCAGCAGCCGGACTAGCGGGAGTTTTTCCTACGAGCAGTACTTC. Translating it yields CASSRTSGSFSYEQYF.

The rearrangement joins TRBV6-1 to TRBJ1-6; D is perhaps TRBD1 (6 bases). The CDR3 runs 14 residues. V lost 6 bases, J lost 11 bases, and 17 bases lay in between. Germline V gene data show CDR1 as MNHNS and CDR2 as SASEGT. CDR3 in DNA: TGTGCCAGCAGCACTAATTTACAGGGAGCACCCCTCCACTTT. This translates into CASSTNLQGAPLHF.

The chain combines TRBV7-2 with TRBJ2-5; D unclear. V dropped 7 bases and J dropped 5 bases, with 5 bases sitting between them. The CDR3 length is 10 residues. Germline CDR1 is SGHTA and CDR2 is FQGNSA. The CDR3 DNA sequence: TGTGCCAGCAAAGAGGAGACCCAGTACTTC. Amino acids: CASKEETQYF. Supplemented by reference TRBV7-2 and TRBJ2-5, the full variable domain reads GAGVSQSPSNKVTEKGKDVELRCDPISGHTALYWYRQSLGQGLEFLIYFQGNSAPDKSGLPSDRFSAERTGGSVSTLTIQRTQQEDSAVYLCASKEETQYFGPGTRLLVL.

The gene calls are TRBV4-3 and TRBJ2-7; TRBD2 might be the D (6 bases). In germline, CDR1 is LGHNA, CDR2 YSLEER. CDR3 length: 15 amino acids. Deletions cut 2 bases from V and 2 bases from J, with 13 bases between. This CDR3 reads CASSQWGEAPYEQYF. CDR3 DNA: TGCGCCAGCAGCCAATGGGGGGAGGCACCCTACGAGCAGTACTTC.

This clone is medium-sized. This CDR3 reads CASSLLRGTQYF. CDR3 nucleotide sequence: TGTGCCAGCAGTTTACTTCGAGGTACGCAGTATTTT. The chain combines TRBV27 with TRBJ2-3; the D is unclear. CDR3 length equals 12 residues. Germline-derived CDR1 and CDR2 are MNHEY and SMNVEV (reference sequence). Trimming shortened V by 2 bases and J by 8 bases, and 8 bases separated the two germline ends.

This rearrangement joins TRBV10-1 to TRBJ2-1, with 12 bases that match TRBD2. V lost 6 bases to trimming and J lost 10 bases; unmatched junction nucleotides: 13. The CDR3 totals 16 residues. Germline CDR1 WNHNN, CDR2 SYGVQD (reference sequence). CDR3 in amino acids: CASSQRTSGIFVEQFF. DNA for the CDR3: TGCGCCAGCAGCCAAAGGACTAGCGGGATTTTTGTGGAGCAGTTCTTC.